The 32 T cell receptor beta chains given below trace back to one sample, sequenced in a study of T cells in localized non-small cell lung cancer. Sequencing used immunoSEQ multiplex PCR; TCRdb keeps in-frame clones, though not all of them. The data show 50,000 to 70,000 clones, with roughly 90% seen just once and approximately 20% held by the top ten. The sample was peripheral blood, taken before any cancer treatment. These receptor sequences come from a man aged 35 to 70 with stage I lung adenocarcinoma.

V gene TRBV9 combines with J gene TRBJ1-5; tentatively, D is TRBD1 (6 bases). From germline, CDR1 is SGDLS and CDR2 YYNGEE. V was trimmed by 0 bases and J by 5 bases, leaving 12 bases between them. This CDR3 comprises 15 residues. The CDR3 protein is CASSVEGGAHQPQHF. The DNA for the CDR3 is TGTGCCAGCAGCGTAGAGGGGGGGGCGCATCAGCCCCAGCATTTT.

V is TRBV19 and J is TRBJ2-7, with a possible D match to TRBD1 (6 bases). Looked up from germline, CDR1 is LNHDA and CDR2 is SQIVND (reference sequence). The CDR3 runs to 12 residues. V was shortened by 7 bases and J by 3 bases, with 10 bases between the two germline ends. The chain's CDR3 is CASTQTGYEQYF. In DNA, the CDR3 is TGTGCCAGTACCCAGACAGGCTACGAGCAGTACTTC.

The CDR3 sequence is CASSLTAPDEQYF. As DNA, the CDR3 is TGCGCCAGCAGCTTGACAGCCCCAGACGAGCAGTACTTC. The rearrangement links TRBV5-1 to TRBJ2-7; no reliable D call. The CDR3 is 13 residues long. Trimming left V 1 base short and J 5 bases short, with 10 bases between. Germline CDR1 and CDR2: SGHRS and YFSETQ. The full variable domain, rest sourced from reference TRBV5-1 and TRBJ2-7, is KAGVTQTPRYLIKTRGQQVTLSCSPISGHRSVSWYQQTPGQGLQFLFEYFSETQRNKGNFPGRFSGRQFSNSRSEMNVSTLELGDSALYLCASSLTAPDEQYFGPGTRLTVT.

This chain uses TRBV6-1 with TRBJ1-2; 7 bases align to TRBD1. V was pared by 3 bases and J by 2 bases, with 6 bases of the junction left unmatched. The germline V gene encodes CDR1 MNHNS and CDR2 SASEGT. The CDR3 length is 15 residues. CDR3 sequence: CASSDFGGQNYGYTF. The CDR3 DNA follows: TGTGCCAGCAGTGATTTTGGGGGACAGAACTATGGCTACACCTTC.

This clone was observed a few times. The chain joins TRBV19 to TRBJ2-3; 8 positions agree with TRBD2. The CDR3 is made up of 16 amino acids. J gave up 2 bases and V 3 bases, and 7 bases lay outside the gene matches. Germline loops: CDR1 LNHDA, CDR2 SQIVND (reference sequence). The CDR3 loop reads CASSMGTRPPTDTQYF. The CDR3 DNA sequence: TGTGCCAGTAGTATGGGGACTAGACCCCCCACAGATACGCAGTATTTT.

V and J are TRBV15 and TRBJ2-1, with D possibly matching TRBD2 (5 bases). CDR3 size: 16 residues. V lost 3 bases, J lost 3 bases, and 15 bases lay in between. CDR1 and CDR2 from the germline V gene are LNHNV and YYDKDF (reference sequence). Written as DNA, the CDR3 is TGTGCCACCAGCAGGCTTGAAGGACGGGGCTACAATGAGCAGTTCTTC. Translated, it gives CATSRLEGRGYNEQFF.

J is TRBJ2-5 and V is TRBV13, with a weak D call TRBD1 (5 bases). The CDR3 sequence is 12 residues long. V lost 6 bases and J 5 bases, leaving 10 bases between the germline ends. Germline CDR1 and CDR2: PRHDT and FYEKMQ (reference sequence). The chain's CDR3 is CASSSGSETQYF. In DNA, the CDR3 is TGTGCCAGCAGTTCAGGGTCGGAGACCCAGTACTTC.

This rearrangement joins TRBV18 to TRBJ2-1, with 9 nucleotides matching TRBD2. CDR1 and CDR2 (germline): KGHSH, LQKENI. The CDR3 runs 15 residues. Trimming cost V 6 bases and J 4 bases; bases outside gene matches: 7. CDR3 in amino acids: CASSTGSGRYNEQFF. The CDR3 DNA follows: TGTGCCAGCTCCACGGGGAGCGGGAGGTACAATGAGCAGTTCTTC.

V usage is TRBV5-4 and J usage is TRBJ2-7; D ambiguous. The CDR3 totals 14 residues. Trimming took off 2 bases at V and 3 bases at J, with 12 bases between the two ends. Germline V gene lookup returns CDR1 SGHNT and CDR2 YYREEE (reference sequence). In nucleotides, the CDR3 is TGTGCCAGCAGCTTCCAAGGCAGTTACTACGAGCAGTACTTC. This codes for CASSFQGSYYEQYF. Looking up the rest from reference TRBV5-4 and TRBJ2-7 gives the full variable domain: ETGVTQSPTHLIKTRGQQVTLRCSSQSGHNTVSWYQQALGQGPQFIFQYYREEENGRGNFPPRFSGLQFPNYSSELNVNALELDDSALYLCASSFQGSYYEQYFGPGTRLTVT.

The chain couples TRBV5-6 to TRBJ2-7, with D unclear. V lost 0 bases, J lost 8 bases, and 15 bases lay in between. The CDR3 has 14 residues. The germline V gene encodes CDR1 SGHDT and CDR2 YYEEEE. The DNA for the CDR3 is TGTGCCAGCAGCTTGGGGGCAGTCCCTTCGAAGCAGTACTTC. Translation: CASSLGAVPSKQYF. The whole variable domain, filled in from reference TRBV5-6 and TRBJ2-7, reads DAGVTQSPTHLIKTRGQQVTLRCSPKSGHDTVSWYQQALGQGPQFIFQYYEEEERQRGNFPDRFSGHQFPNYSSELNVNALLLGDSALYLCASSLGAVPSKQYFGPGTRLTVT.

The chain carries TRBV5-4 and TRBJ2-3; 7 bases are a match to TRBD1. J was trimmed by 13 bases and V by 4 bases; bases with no gene match: 12. From germline, CDR1 is SGHNT and CDR2 YYREEE (reference sequence). This CDR3 comprises 13 residues. As DNA, the CDR3 is TGTGCCAGCAGCGACCTACAGGGGTCCACGGAGTATTTT. It translates to CASSDLQGSTEYF.

This clone was detected only a few times. The V gene is TRBV4-2, the J gene TRBJ1-2; D is unresolved. The V gene's germline CDR1 is LGHNA and CDR2 YNFKEQ. V lost 0 bases, J lost 8 bases, and 4 bases lay in between. There are 11 residues in the CDR3. CDR3 sequence reads: CASSQDVGYTF. CDR3 nucleotide sequence: TGTGCCAGCAGCCAAGATGTCGGCTACACCTTC.

The chain recombines TRBV7-9 with TRBJ1-1; 7 bases align to TRBD1. The V and J ends lost 6 bases and 0 bases, in that order; junction bases with no gene match: 7. This CDR3 comprises 15 residues. The germline gives CDR1 SEHNR, CDR2 FQNEAQ (reference sequence). The CDR3 DNA is TGTGCCAGCAGTCAACAGGGGACCATGAACACTGAAGCTTTCTTT. Its protein is CASSQQGTMNTEAFF.

This chain connects TRBV5-4 to TRBJ1-1; TRBD1 matches 10 bases. In germline, CDR1 is SGHNT, CDR2 YYREEE (reference sequence). The CDR3 spans 16 residues. V was clipped by 0 bases and J by 3 bases; unmatched bases: 5. CDR3 in amino acids: CASSLGQGATYTEAFF. As DNA, the CDR3 is TGTGCCAGCAGCTTGGGACAGGGGGCGACCTACACTGAAGCTTTCTTT.

This clone was detected once. The CDR3 loop is CASSWGAYEQYF. The CDR3 DNA is TGTGCCAGTAGCTGGGGAGCCTACGAGCAGTACTTC. The V call is TRBV19, the J call TRBJ2-7, with a possible D match to TRBD2 (5 bases). The CDR3 loop spans 12 amino acids. Trimming took off 6 bases at V and 2 bases at J, with 8 bases between the two ends. Looked up from germline, CDR1 is LNHDA and CDR2 is SQIVND (reference sequence). Drawing the rest from reference TRBV19 and TRBJ2-7, the complete variable domain is DGGITQSPKYLFRKEGQNVTLSCEQNLNHDAMYWYRQDPGQGLRLIYYSQIVNDFQKGDIAEGYSVSREKKESFPLTVTSAQKNPTAFYLCASSWGAYEQYFGPGTRLTVT.

The chain is built from TRBV9 and TRBJ2-3; 7 positions match TRBD2. The ends lost 0 bases at V and 0 bases at J; junction bases unmatched: 4. Germline-derived CDR1 and CDR2 are SGDLS and YYNGEE. The CDR3 covers 16 residues. CDR3 bases: TGTGCCAGCAGCGTAGAGGGACTATCTAGCACAGATACGCAGTATTTT. Protein: CASSVEGLSSTDTQYF.

The chain combines TRBV4-1 with TRBJ2-5; D may match TRBD1 or TRBD2 (5 bases each). The germline V and J ends were trimmed by 4 bases and 0 bases, with 9 bases remaining between them. The germline CDR1 and CDR2 sequences are MGHRA and YSYEKL. The CDR3 loop spans 14 amino acids. This CDR3 is CASSPGRHQETQYF. In DNA form, the CDR3 reads TGCGCCAGCAGCCCGGGACGGCACCAAGAGACCCAGTACTTC.

V is TRBV9 and J is TRBJ2-1; TRBD2 agrees at 16 bases. The CDR3 is 18 residues long. The V gene end was trimmed by 4 bases and the J gene end by 0 bases; junction bases not matched to a gene: 4. Germline CDR1 and CDR2: SGDLS and YYNGEE. The CDR3 loop reads CASSRGLAGGSSYNEQFF. The CDR3 DNA sequence: TGTGCCAGCAGCCGGGGACTAGCGGGAGGGAGCTCCTACAATGAGCAGTTCTTC.

The gene calls are TRBV2 and TRBJ1-2; D ambiguous. From germline, CDR1 is SNHLY and CDR2 FYNNEI. V was pared by 3 bases and J by 4 bases, with 18 bases between. The CDR3 covers 16 residues. CDR3 DNA: TGTGCCAGCAGTGAGGACCAGCGGCAGGCCCTCTATGGCTACACCTTC. Translation: CASSEDQRQALYGYTF.

The chain has TRBV7-8 and TRBJ1-3; D unresolved. Trimming shortened V by 2 bases and J by 4 bases, and 15 bases separated the two germline ends. The CDR3 totals 16 residues. Germline loops: CDR1 SGHVS, CDR2 FQNEAQ. The CDR3 spells CASSLSPGPSGNTIYF. The CDR3 DNA follows: TGTGCCAGCAGCTTAAGTCCGGGCCCCTCAGGAAACACCATATATTTT.

This chain connects TRBV11-2 to TRBJ1-1, with D perhaps matching TRBD1 (5 bases). Germline loops: CDR1 SGHAT, CDR2 FQNNGV. Trimming cost V 7 bases and J 5 bases, with 20 bases left between them. This CDR3 region has 15 residues. CDR3 residues: CASNITPEGRTEAFF. In DNA, the CDR3 is TGTGCCAGCAACATCACCCCGGAGGGGCGGACTGAAGCTTTCTTT.

The chain joins TRBV4-1 to TRBJ2-5, with a tentative D call TRBD2 (6 bases). The CDR3 is 14 residues long. Germline V gene sequence: CDR1 MGHRA, CDR2 YSYEKL. Trimming removed 4 bases from V and 5 bases from J, with 14 bases in between. The DNA for the CDR3 is TGCGCCAGCAGCCCGATGGGGGGTGGGGAGACCCAGTACTTC. This sequence encodes CASSPMGGGETQYF.

The chain recombines TRBV15 with TRBJ2-5; 10 nucleotides align to TRBD2. Germline V CDR1 and CDR2: LNHNV, YYDKDF (reference sequence). The ends lost 2 bases at V and 2 bases at J; junction bases unmatched: 2. CDR3 length equals 15 residues. Here the CDR3 reads CATSRRTSGQETQYF. CDR3 coding DNA: TGTGCCACCAGCAGACGGACTAGCGGTCAAGAGACCCAGTACTTC.

This chain uses TRBV30 with TRBJ2-4, with D perhaps TRBD2 (5 bases). CDR1 is GTSNPN, CDR2 SVGIG, per germline (reference sequence). The CDR3 runs to 15 residues. Trimming shortened V by 3 bases and J by 0 bases, and 12 bases separated the two germline ends. CDR3 sequence reads: CAWSSGNLAKNIQYF. Here the CDR3 DNA reads TGTGCCTGGAGCTCCGGGAATCTAGCCAAAAACATTCAGTACTTC.

V is TRBV2 and J is TRBJ2-5, with a possible D match to TRBD2 (6 bases). V dropped 8 bases and J dropped 4 bases, with 8 bases sitting between them. From germline, CDR1 is SNHLY and CDR2 FYNNEI. This CDR3 has 11 amino acids. This CDR3 reads CASRRGETQYF. The CDR3 DNA reads as TGTGCCAGCCGGAGGGGAGAGACCCAGTACTTC.

The V gene is TRBV7-9, the J gene TRBJ2-2; 8 nucleotides line up with TRBD2. The CDR3 runs 16 residues. After removal of 6 bases from V and 7 bases from J, the junction contained 13 bases not matched to a gene. Germline V gives CDR1 SEHNR, CDR2 FQNEAQ (reference sequence). The CDR3 spells CASSPGTRFYGGELFF. The CDR3 region has the DNA TGTGCCAGCAGTCCCGGGACTAGGTTTTATGGCGGGGAGCTGTTTTTT.

This CDR3 reads CASSQDRVRTGGRETQYF. The CDR3 DNA reads as TGCGCCAGCAGCCAAGATAGGGTCCGGACAGGGGGCAGGGAGACCCAGTACTTC. The V call is TRBV4-1, the J call TRBJ2-5, with 11 bases that match TRBD1. This CDR3 contains 18 residues. Germline V gene lookup returns CDR1 MGHRA and CDR2 YSYEKL. Trimming at V came to 0 bases and at J to 5 bases, leaving 11 bases not matched to a gene.

This chain uses TRBV7-3 with TRBJ2-1, with a tentative D call TRBD2 (6 bases). There are 15 residues in the CDR3. Trimming pared 2 bases from V and 7 bases from J, leaving 15 bases between. Looked up from germline, CDR1 is SGHTA and CDR2 is FQGTGA. In nucleotides, the CDR3 is TGTGCCAGCAGCTTATCAGCGGGCTTGGGAAATGAGCAGTTCTTC. This sequence encodes CASSLSAGLGNEQFF.

The chain recombines TRBV2 with TRBJ2-1; no firm D call. Germline lookup yields CDR1 SNHLY and CDR2 FYNNEI. This CDR3 spans 18 amino acids. Trimming pared 0 bases from V and 0 bases from J, leaving 15 bases between. Here the CDR3 reads CASSEASFGVSSYNEQFF. CDR3 coding DNA: TGTGCCAGCAGTGAAGCGAGCTTTGGCGTTAGCTCCTACAATGAGCAGTTCTTC.

The chain recombines TRBV5-1 with TRBJ1-1, with D unclear. Germline V lookup: CDR1 SGHRS, CDR2 YFSETQ. The CDR3 contains 15 residues. The germline V and J ends were trimmed by 0 bases and 0 bases, with 9 bases remaining between them. The CDR3 coding sequence is TGCGCCAGCAGCTTGGCCAGCGGGTTGAACACTGAAGCTTTCTTT. It yields the protein CASSLASGLNTEAFF.

The chain employs TRBV5-1 and TRBJ2-7; 10 bases align to TRBD2. CDR1 SGHRS and CDR2 YFSETQ come from the germline V gene. The CDR3 is made up of 15 amino acids. The V gene end was trimmed by 4 bases and the J gene end by 1 base; junction bases not matched to a gene: 5. The CDR3, as DNA: TGCGCCAGCAGCCAGCTAGCGGGAGTTTCCTACGAGCAGTACTTC. This encodes CASSQLAGVSYEQYF.

The genes are TRBV18 and TRBJ2-3; possibly TRBD1 for D (7 bases). Trimming pared 4 bases from V and 4 bases from J, leaving 15 bases between. The CDR3 totals 15 residues. Germline V gene sequence: CDR1 KGHSH, CDR2 LQKENI. The CDR3: CASSRSGGSADTQYF. The CDR3 DNA reads TGTGCCAGCTCACGCTCAGGGGGGAGCGCAGATACGCAGTATTTT.